This T cell receptor (beta chain) was recorded in a study of spatial heterogeneity in lung cancer (dated by TCRdb to about 2019). Regarding the complete study: Beta-chain transcripts were consistently detected in greater numbers than alpha-chain transcripts, which likely reflects a higher abundance of beta-chain transcripts. In the raw uncorrected reads, each unique combination of TCR and UMI appeared more than ten times on average. In non-small cell lung cancer, the study quantitatively compared TCR alpha and beta repertoires across several tumor regions, matched nontumor lung, and blood. Nonsynonymous mutation counts, determined by whole-exome sequencing of tumor tissue, were related to features of the TCR repertoire. Both alpha and beta chains were TCR-sequenced in samples taken at surgery, namely 220 tumor regions, around 64 matched nontumor lung samples and about 58 PBMC samples.

What the work shows at the level of the full study, not this receptor alone: Confirming at a functional level the hypothesis that regional TCRs recognize regional mutations was considered to require additional single-cell paired TCR alpha and beta sequencing. Ubiquitous expanded tumor TCRs were detected in blood more often at tumor resection than at routine follow-up.

This clonotype was observed many times. Which antigen it targets is not known. It has no much larger one-base neighbor in the sample; base qualities were not kept. The method behind the library was 5' RACE. The run used a NextSeq 500. In the TCR library protocol, a unique molecular identifier was attached to each TCR cDNA molecule so that PCR and sequencing errors could be corrected. For the original study's pipeline: TCR identification, UMI-based error correction and CDR3 extraction were performed with Decombinator tools. TCRs above a frequency of 2 per 1,000, corresponding to the top 1% of the tumor frequency distribution, were defined as expanded. Each repertoire was subsampled 100 times to 5,000 TCRs, after which Renyi diversity was computed with the R vegan package. CDR3 similarity networks were built from amino acid triplet string-kernel similarity, with CDR3s being connected when pairwise similarity was above 0.82. TCRdb trimmed public reads at Q25 via fastp, called clones via MiXCR and kept in-frame beta chains. Rows with one shared CDR3 protein collapse into an entry with the most common genes and DNA. The V and J calls come from TCRdb's annotation, not from the publication. Here the sample has tens of thousands of distinct CDR3 sequences; around 12% occur a single time. The ten largest clones capture 4.6% of the sample.

Sample time point, as interpreted from the label and publication: sample taken at primary tumor resection. Whole RNA extracted from tumor and nontumor lung tissue, or from cryopreserved PBMC samples, was used for TCR sequencing without cell sorting. Samples were obtained from approximately 72 patients with early-stage, untreated non-small cell lung cancer from the lung TRACERx cohort. Only patients with enough RNA available from two or more tumor regions were chosen for TCR sequencing. CDR1 KGHSH and CDR2 LQKENI were looked up in the germline V gene. V is reduced by 2 bases and J by 2 bases, leaving a spacing of 11 bases between them. The CDR3 spans 15 residues, from the cysteine through the phenylalanine. Only the CDR3 region is kept as DNA, spanning 45 bases read in frame from base 1.

The sequences come from PBMCs, collected at surgery. This receptor was taken from a male donor with early-stage non-small cell lung cancer. The V and J segments used are TRBV18 and TRBJ2-3, with the identity of the D gene unclear. DNA sequence: TGTGCCAGCTCACCAAAGGGTTTAATCACAGATACGCAGTATTTT. Translated, this gives CASSPKGLITDTQYF.